The clone carrying this T cell receptor beta chain was recorded once. The data stem from a study of blood T cell repertoires in COVID-19. At the level of the study: The analysed material was cDNA or gDNA that came from T cells, B-cell-depleted T cells, or PBMCs.

Per the original data handling: Amplification from reference gene primers served as the basis for estimated nucleated cell counts. The repertoire was sequenced with immunoSEQ multiplex PCR; TCRdb's copy has only in-frame clones and lacks some. V, J and clone size were drawn from that table, and D and trimming were deduced from the DNA. The data hold roughly 21,000 clones, with about 83% observed a single time. Germline V gene sequence: CDR1 SGHDT, CDR2 YYEEEE. With V trimmed by 1 base and J by 5 bases, 8 bases remained unmatched. The CDR3 is 16 residues long. This sequence joins TRBV5-6 and TRBJ2-5; 10 bases are a match to TRBD1. The sequence derives from a human donor in a cohort sampled during active COVID-19. The sample was peripheral blood. CDR3 nucleotide sequence: TGTGCCAGCAGCTTGCCGGGACAGGGGAGAGGCGAGACCCAGTACTTC. As protein: CASSLPGQGRGETQYF. Combining the CDR3 with reference TRBV5-6 and TRBJ2-5 gives the whole variable domain DAGVTQSPTHLIKTRGQQVTLRCSPKSGHDTVSWYQQALGQGPQFIFQYYEEEERQRGNFPDRFSGHQFPNYSSELNVNALLLGDSALYLCASSLPGQGRGETQYFGPGTRLLVL.